This T cell receptor (beta chain) was recorded in a study of technical replicates of blood from a handful of donors. This clone was counted a few times. Profiling relied on immunoSEQ multiplex PCR, and the TCRdb table lists in-frame clones only, not all of them. The sample includes tens of thousands of clones, approximately 93% of them seen just once. Material for sequencing was T cells isolated from PBMCs. This receptor was taken from a human donor in good health.

Written as DNA, the CDR3 is TGTGCCAGCAGTGAAAAGCCACAGGATGGCTACACCTTC. Amino acids: CASSEKPQDGYTF. The chain combines TRBV2 with TRBJ1-2; D perhaps matches TRBD1 (5 bases). This CDR3 contains 13 residues. Germline V lookup: CDR1 SNHLY, CDR2 FYNNEI. V was trimmed by 2 bases and J by 6 bases, leaving 10 bases between them.